This TCR beta chain was sequenced during a study of blood T cells in healthy people across ages. With 2 bases removed from V and 6 bases from J, the gap between germline ends came to 16 bases. Germline lookup yields CDR1 MGHDK and CDR2 SYGVNS. The CDR3 runs 15 residues. For the second PCR, which ran for about 6 to 11 cycles, a sample-barcoded 5' primer and a J-beta primer mix were used. TCRdb fed the 5' RACE reads into MiXCR, producing one record per CDR3 protein. The top ten hold roughly 22% of the sample, which has about 830,000 distinct CDR3 sequences, roughly 50% seen once. Input material: blood. This receptor was identified in a man aged 25 to 40 in good health. The V gene is TRBV25-1, the J gene TRBJ1-1, with D perhaps TRBD1 (5 bases). The CDR3, as DNA: TGTGCCAGCAGTGAAGGTGTAAGGGGTGCGGCTGAAGCTTTCTTT. Its translation is CASSEGVRGAAEAFF.